This T cell receptor (beta chain) was sequenced in a study of Graves' ophthalmopathy and Graves' hyperthyroidism. Study in general: Cases classed as stable hyperthyroidism had no ophthalmopathy within 18 months of follow-up. Notes on the study in general: Most thyroid clonotypes expanded beyond 0.001 frequency were also found in blood.

Using RNA transcripts, the TCR beta CDR3 regions were amplified. First-round RT-PCR employed HTBI primers, with a second-round multiplex PCR after it. TCRdb analysed the multiplex PCR reads with MiXCR anew, one entry per CDR3 protein. Of 900,000 to 1,200,000 distinct CDR3 sequences listed, less than 45% were seen once; the top ten hold around 10%. People with hyperthyroidism were aged 18 to 65 and newly diagnosed, under 2 months' duration. Symptoms, serum thyroxine and TRAb, thyroid ultrasound, and orbital computed tomography formed the diagnostic basis. This clonotype was observed at least ten times. The target antigen is unknown. The receptor comes from an adult man with Graves' hyperthyroidism. Material for sequencing was peripheral blood or thyroid tissue (not recorded which).

The chain's CDR3 is CASRNGQGGTTVYSNQPQHF. The CDR3 DNA reads TGTGCCAGTAGAAACGGACAGGGAGGGACAACCGTGTATAGCAATCAGCCCCAGCATTTT. V usage is TRBV19 and J usage is TRBJ1-5; the match to TRBD1 covers 8 bases. The CDR3 has 20 amino acids. After removal of 6 bases from V and 0 bases from J, the junction contained 19 bases not matched to a gene. Germline CDR1 is LNHDA and CDR2 is SQIVND (reference sequence).